A single sample gave rise to the 29 T cell receptor beta chains below, sequenced in a study of molecular identifiers for immune sequencing clone quantification. One entry per CDR3 protein, called by TCRdb with MiXCR from the PCR reads. The sample has about 320,000 distinct CDR3 sequences, about 22% seen once. The sequenced sample was naive CD8+ T cells from blood, with Jurkat cell RNA spiked in. Subset indicated: FACS-sorted CD8+CD4-CCR7+CD45RA+ naive T cells. These receptors all come from a human donor in good health. Some libraries in this study had Jurkat cell RNA spiked in.

Regarding this clonotype: A much larger clone lies a single base off, so this may be a read error. The rearrangement uses TRBV5-3 and TRBJ2-7; D possibly matches TRBD1 or TRBD2 (6 bases each). TRBV5-3 is noted as an ORF with a role that remains uncertain. This CDR3 contains 15 residues. CDR3 in amino acids: CASSFLLQGRYGQYF. The CDR3 coding sequence is TGTGCCAGCAGCTTTCTTCTTCAGGGGAGGTACGGGCAGTACTTC.

This clonotype has just a few counts. One end of the junction fails to match germline, which may point to a read error. J is TRBJ1-1 and V is TRBV11-3; TRBD1 might be the D (6 bases). The CDR3 is 14 residues long. CDR1 SGHNT and CDR2 YENEEA come from the germline V gene. In DNA form, the CDR3 reads TGTGCCAGCAGCACCGGACTGACAGGAACTGGAGCTTTCTTT. This encodes CASSTGLTGTGAFF.

The chain employs TRBV11-2 and TRBJ2-3; 12 bases match TRBD2. The V gene end was trimmed by 3 bases and the J gene end by 0 bases; junction bases not matched to a gene: 7. The CDR3 runs 18 residues. Germline CDR1 is SGHAT and CDR2 is FQNNGV. CDR3 amino acids: CASSLTSGGSSSTDTQYF. Written as DNA, the CDR3 is TGTGCCAGCAGCTTGACTAGCGGGGGATCTTCTAGCACAGATACGCAGTATTTT.

Ten or more counts support this clonotype. The chain is built from TRBV12-3 or TRBV12-4 and TRBJ2-1; TRBD2 matches 11 bases. This CDR3 is built from 14 residues. With 4 bases clipped from V and 10 bases from J, the junction kept 6 bases outside the gene matches. CDR3 sequence (DNA): TGTGCCAGCAGTTCCACCGGGACTAGCGGCGAGCAGTTCTTC. Translating gives CASSSTGTSGEQFF.

This clonotype was recorded many times. The rearrangement joins TRBV4-1 to TRBJ1-5; D remains unclear. CDR1 MGHRA and CDR2 YSYEKL come from the germline V gene. V dropped 3 bases and J dropped 0 bases, with 3 bases sitting between them. The CDR3 sequence is 13 residues long. CDR3 sequence reads: CASSHSSNQPQHF. CDR3 sequence (DNA): TGCGCCAGCAGCCACAGTAGCAATCAGCCCCAGCATTTT.

This chain links TRBV27 with TRBJ2-3; weak D call: TRBD1 (7 bases). Germline V gene data show CDR1 as MNHEY and CDR2 as SMNVEV (reference sequence). The CDR3 runs 17 residues. The V end was cut by 6 bases, the J end by 2 bases, with 21 bases between. DNA for the CDR3: TGTGCCAGCAGGCCCCCCGGGGGACAGCCTAACACAGATACGCAGTATTTT. Its translation: CASRPPGGQPNTDTQYF.

Comment on this clonotype: Germline is not matched at one junction end, which may reflect a read error. The J gene is TRBJ2-1, the V gene TRBV9, with D possibly TRBD2 on 6 matching bases. CDR3 length equals 13 residues. CDR1 is SGDLS, CDR2 YYNGEE, per germline. CDR3 sequence: CASRGRMSYERFF. CDR3 coding DNA: TGTGCCAGCAGGGGGAGGATGTCATATGAGCGGTTCTTC.

The CDR3 DNA reads TGTGCCAGCAGCTTATCTTGGGGGATCGATAATGAGCAGTTCTTC. Translated, it gives CASSLSWGIDNEQFF. The chain carries TRBV11-3 and TRBJ2-1; D is possibly TRBD1 or TRBD2 (5 bases each). V lost 2 bases to trimming and J lost 7 bases, with 15 bases between them. This CDR3 spans 15 amino acids. Germline V CDR1 and CDR2: SGHNT, YENEEA.

This clonotype was found many times. The chain joins TRBV4-3 to TRBJ2-1, with D uncertain. Germline values: CDR1 LGHNA, CDR2 YSLEER. V was cut by 1 base and J by 8 bases, with 12 bases left in between. This CDR3 is 14 amino acids long. CDR3 coding DNA: TGCGCCAGCAGCCAAGGACTTGTTGGAGATGAGCAGTTCTTC. Translated, it gives CASSQGLVGDEQFF.

This clonotype has a count of ten or more. The chain joins TRBV6-5 to TRBJ2-3; the D call may be TRBD1 or TRBD2 (5 bases each). This CDR3 is 11 amino acids long. The germline CDR1 and CDR2 sequences are MNHEY and SVGAGI. In DNA form, the CDR3 reads TGTGCTTCGGGACCCACAGATACGCAGTATTTT. It specifies CASGPTDTQYF.

This clonotype was counted a single time. A read error may be the cause here, since a much bigger clone is one base away. The chain links TRBV25-1 to TRBJ1-1; D call uncertain. Germline CDR1 is MGHDK and CDR2 is SYGVNS. This CDR3 region has 13 residues. The CDR3 spells CVSSVMTGTEAFF. CDR3 in DNA: TGTGTCAGCAGTGTGATGACCGGTACTGAAGCTTTCTTT. Based on the CDR3 plus reference TRBV25-1 and TRBJ1-1, the full variable domain is EADIYQTPRYLVIGTGKKITLECSQTMGHDKMYWYQQDPGMELHLIHYSYGVNSTEKGDLSSESTVSRIRTEHFPLTLESARPSHTSQYLCVSSVMTGTEAFFGQGTRLTVV.

The sample holds many counts of this clonotype. One end of the junction varies from germline; a read error may be responsible. This rearrangement joins TRBV4-1 to TRBJ1-1; 7 bases align to TRBD1. The germline gives CDR1 MGHRA, CDR2 YSYEKL. This CDR3 has 12 residues. The CDR3 protein is CASSHTGTESLF. DNA of the CDR3: TGCGCCAGCAGCCACACCGGGACAGAGTCGCTCTTT.

With respect to this clonotype: Mismatch with germline at one junction end may stem from a read error. The chain has TRBV6-6 and TRBJ2-7, with D perhaps given as TRBD1 or TRBD2 (5 bases each). Germline V lookup: CDR1 MNHNY, CDR2 SVGAGI (reference sequence). This CDR3 comprises 20 residues. The CDR3 DNA reads as TGTGCCAGCAGCCACCGGGACCGCGCCGAATCCAGGGAAAGTAGCGAAGAGCGGTACTTC. It specifies CASSHRDRAESRESSEERYF.

The chain combines TRBV14 with TRBJ1-2, with no clear D. The CDR3 length is 13 residues. V lost 4 bases and J 2 bases, leaving 8 bases between the germline ends. CDR1 is SGHDN, CDR2 FVKESK, per germline. The CDR3 sequence is CASSPKQNYGYTF. For the CDR3, the DNA is TGTGCCAGCAGCCCAAAACAGAACTATGGCTACACCTTC.

This clonotype was counted ten times or more. The chain carries TRBV4-2 and TRBJ2-7; D gene ambiguous. This CDR3 is 15 amino acids long. The V and J ends lost 0 bases and 2 bases respectively, with 11 bases between them. The V gene's germline CDR1 is LGHNA and CDR2 YNFKEQ. The CDR3: CASSQDPAAAYEQYF. DNA of the CDR3: TGTGCCAGCAGCCAAGATCCCGCGGCTGCCTACGAGCAGTACTTC.

This clonotype was seen at least ten times. V gene TRBV5-4 combines with J gene TRBJ2-1, with TRBD2 matching over 9 bases. Germline lookup yields CDR1 SGHNT and CDR2 YYREEE (reference sequence). The V segment lost 0 bases and the J segment 14 bases; nucleotides outside the gene matches: 6. The CDR3 runs 13 residues. CDR3 residues: CASSLGGGRAEFF. CDR3 DNA: TGTGCCAGCAGCTTGGGAGGCGGGAGGGCCGAGTTCTTC.

This chain connects TRBV12-5 to TRBJ2-6; TRBD1 matches at 8 bases. The CDR3 is made up of 17 amino acids. Germline loops: CDR1 LGHNT, CDR2 FRNRAP. Trimming removed 5 bases from V and 1 base from J; junction bases left unmatched: 7. The CDR3 nucleotides are TGTGCTAGTGGTGGACAGGGAGGTTCGTCTGGGGCCAACGTCCTGACTTTC. This sequence encodes CASGGQGGSSGANVLTF.

Turning to this clonotype: A much bigger clone sits one base away, suggesting this may be a read error. The chain joins TRBV4-1 to TRBJ2-1, with a possible D match to TRBD2 (6 bases). The V end lost 3 bases, the J end lost 3 bases, and 12 bases lay between the germline ends. The CDR3 contains 15 residues. Germline-derived CDR1 and CDR2 are MGHRA and YSYEKL. DNA of the CDR3: TGCGCCAGCAGCCAGCTCTACGGGAGCTACAATGAGCAGTTCTTC. It specifies CASSQLYGSYNEQFF.

About this clonotype: At one boundary the junction diverges from the germline segment, which might be a read error. The rearrangement joins TRBV10-3 to TRBJ2-4; maybe TRBD2 (5 bases). CDR3 length: 15 amino acids. From germline, CDR1 is ENHRY and CDR2 SYGVKD. The DNA for the CDR3 is TGTGCCGTCAGTGAGTCGCAGACCAGCGGTGACATTCAGTACTTC. Its translation is CAVSESQTSGDIQYF.

A word on this clonotype: A read error is possible here, since a much larger clone lies one base away. CDR3 protein: CASNYETNTEAFF. The DNA of the CDR3 is TGCGCCAGCAACTATGAAACGAACACTGAAGCTTTCTTT. V and J are TRBV5-1 and TRBJ1-1, with D uncertain. Germline V lookup: CDR1 SGHRS, CDR2 YFSETQ. V was clipped by 6 bases and J by 1 base, with 10 bases between them. This CDR3 comprises 13 residues.

The chain carries TRBV13 and TRBJ2-3; 7 bases fit TRBD1. V was pared by 8 bases and J by 2 bases, with 13 bases of the junction left unmatched. The CDR3 is 16 residues long. The germline V gene encodes CDR1 PRHDT and CDR2 FYEKMQ (reference sequence). In nucleotides, the CDR3 is TGTGCCAGCGGCCAAGGACGGACAGGAGTCACAGATACGCAGTATTTT. This codes for CASGQGRTGVTDTQYF.

The J gene is TRBJ1-1, the V gene TRBV9, with 9 nucleotides matching TRBD1. Trimming at V came to 7 bases and at J to 6 bases, leaving 13 bases not matched to a gene. Germline V gene sequence: CDR1 SGDLS, CDR2 YYNGEE. The CDR3 runs to 15 residues. The CDR3 here is CASGATGGEEAEAFF. In DNA, the CDR3 is TGTGCCAGCGGCGCCACAGGGGGCGAGGAAGCTGAAGCTTTCTTT. Together with reference TRBV9 and TRBJ1-1, the CDR3 gives the full variable domain: DSGVTQTPKHLITATGQRVTLRCSPRSGDLSVYWYQQSLDQGLQFLIQYYNGEERAKGNILERFSAQQFPDLHSELNLSSLELGDSALYFCASGATGGEEAEAFFGQGTRLTVV.

At least ten counts were recorded for this clonotype. The J gene is TRBJ2-1, the V gene TRBV9; D possibly corresponds to TRBD2 (6 bases). The germline V and J ends were trimmed by 3 bases and 6 bases, with 13 bases remaining between them. The germline gives CDR1 SGDLS, CDR2 YYNGEE. The CDR3 contains 14 residues. Here the CDR3 reads CASSAPGLANEQFF. CDR3 DNA: TGTGCCAGCAGCGCCCCGGGACTTGCCAATGAGCAGTTCTTC.

As regards this clonotype: A much more abundant neighbour one base away suggests this may be a read error. The genes are TRBV6-2 or TRBV6-3 and TRBJ1-1; D uncertain. Trimming left V 8 bases short and J 8 bases short, with 12 bases between. The CDR3 is made up of 11 amino acids. Germline CDR1 MNHEY, CDR2 SVGEGT. In nucleotides, the CDR3 is TGTGCCAGCGGTCCTGGGCTAGAAGCTTTCTTT. The encoded protein is CASGPGLEAFF.

Many counts were recorded for this clonotype. The CDR3 region has the DNA TGTGCTAGTGGTTCCGCTTTGTTGGGATCGGAAGCTTTCTTT. Protein product: CASGSALLGSEAFF. The chain couples TRBV12-5 to TRBJ1-1; unclear D gene. In germline, CDR1 is LGHNT, CDR2 FRNRAP. CDR3 size: 14 residues. V dropped 4 bases and J dropped 8 bases, with 17 bases sitting between them.

This clonotype was seen at least ten times. The V and J genes are TRBV20-1 and TRBJ2-7; D is perhaps TRBD1 or TRBD2 (5 bases each). CDR1 and CDR2 (germline): DFQATT, SNEGSKA (reference sequence). This CDR3 is built from 14 residues. Trimming shortened V by 6 bases and J by 0 bases, and 15 bases separated the two germline ends. The CDR3 sequence is CSAVDRDGSYEQYF. CDR3 coding DNA: TGCAGTGCCGTTGACCGGGACGGCTCCTACGAGCAGTACTTC.

With regard to this clonotype: Just one base apart from a much larger clone, this may be a read error. V is TRBV6-5 and J is TRBJ1-2; D not resolved. V lost 2 bases, J lost 7 bases, and 14 bases lay in between. Per germline, CDR1 MNHEY and CDR2 SVGAGI. This CDR3 comprises 14 residues. CDR3 nucleotide sequence: TGTGCCAGCAGTTACAGTGTCAGCTACTGTGGCTACACCTTC. Its protein product is CASSYSVSYCGYTF.

The V gene is TRBV20-1, the J gene TRBJ2-1; 10 bases line up with TRBD2. J lost 8 bases, V lost 0 bases, and 7 bases had no gene match. This CDR3 is built from 15 residues. Per the germline V gene, CDR1 is DFQATT and CDR2 is SNEGSKA (reference sequence). The CDR3 reads CSAREPSGSFHEQFF. CDR3 sequence (DNA): TGCAGTGCTAGAGAGCCTAGCGGGAGTTTCCATGAGCAGTTCTTC.

This clonotype was recorded many times. V gene TRBV7-2 combines with J gene TRBJ1-4; D unclear. V lost 1 base to trimming and J lost 0 bases, with 9 bases between them. This CDR3 contains 16 residues. CDR1 SGHTA and CDR2 FQGNSA come from the germline V gene. CDR3: CASSLGRHSTNEKLFF. CDR3 nucleotide sequence: TGTGCCAGCAGCTTAGGCCGACACTCAACTAATGAAAAACTGTTTTTT.